The 21 T cell receptor beta chains below come from one sample, sequenced in a study of T cells in Graves' hyperthyroidism and ophthalmopathy. Regions amplified from RNA transcripts were the TCR beta CDR3 regions. The study used the HTBI primer set for a first-round RT-PCR of the TCR CDR3. TCRdb passed the multiplex PCR reads through MiXCR, listing each CDR3 protein once. The sample lists around 350,000 distinct CDR3 sequences; 19% were seen once. The sample consisted of blood. The source is a woman between 18 and 30 years old with Graves' hyperthyroidism.

This clonotype has at least ten counts. Here the CDR3 reads CASSLEGTHTEAFF. DNA of the CDR3: TGTGCCAGCAGCTTAGAGGGGACGCACACTGAAGCTTTCTTT. The rearrangement joins TRBV7-9 to TRBJ1-1; maybe TRBD1 (5 bases). CDR3 length: 14 amino acids. Germline CDR1 and CDR2: SEHNR and FQNEAQ (reference sequence). With 1 base removed from V and 3 bases from J, the gap between germline ends came to 9 bases. Combining the CDR3 with reference TRBV7-9 and TRBJ1-1 gives the whole variable domain DTGVSQNPRHKITKRGQNVTFRCDPISEHNRLYWYRQTLGQGPEFLTYFQNEAQLEKSRLLSDRFSAERPKGSFSTLEIQRTEQGDSAMYLCASSLEGTHTEAFFGQGTRLTVV.

The chain links TRBV6-5 to TRBJ1-5; D might be TRBD1 (6 bases). The CDR3 runs 14 residues. The V end was cut by 1 base, the J end by 7 bases, with 11 bases between. The germline V gene has CDR1 MNHEY and CDR2 SVGAGI. The CDR3 loop reads CASSYYREHQPQHF. Written as DNA, the CDR3 is TGTGCCAGCAGTTACTACAGGGAGCACCAGCCCCAGCATTTT.

This clonotype has only a few counts. The chain employs TRBV5-1 and TRBJ2-5; D is unresolved. Trimming removed 0 bases from V and 4 bases from J, with 10 bases in between. The CDR3 spans 14 residues. The germline V gene has CDR1 SGHRS and CDR2 YFSETQ. The DNA for the CDR3 is TGCGCCAGCAGCTTGGATCGGTTTGGAGAGACCCAGTACTTC. Its protein is CASSLDRFGETQYF.

In this sample, this clonotype turned up many times. The rearrangement joins TRBV18 to TRBJ2-5; D remains ambiguous. V lost 3 bases and J 1 base, leaving 3 bases between the germline ends. The CDR3 has 12 amino acids. The germline V gene has CDR1 KGHSH and CDR2 LQKENI. CDR3 bases: TGTGCCAGCTCACCCGGCCAAGAGACCCAGTACTTC. Translated: CASSPGQETQYF.

At least ten counts were recorded for this clonotype. The CDR3 DNA reads as TGTGCCAGCAGACCTCAGGGTCTCACTGAAGCTTTCTTT. This gives the protein CASRPQGLTEAFF. The rearrangement uses TRBV6-1 and TRBJ1-1, with a tentative D call TRBD1 (5 bases). This CDR3 has 13 amino acids. V shed 6 bases and J shed 4 bases, with 12 bases lying between them. Germline values: CDR1 MNHNS, CDR2 SASEGT.

The chain links TRBV4-2 to TRBJ2-7, with no clear D. The V end lost 4 bases, the J end lost 1 base, and 17 bases lay between the germline ends. CDR1 LGHNA and CDR2 YNFKEQ come from the germline V gene. This CDR3 has 16 amino acids. Written as DNA, the CDR3 is TGTGCCAGCAGCCCCCCAGACTCCCACCGATCCTACGAGCAGTACTTC. Its translation is CASSPPDSHRSYEQYF.

This clonotype was counted at least ten times. The rearrangement links TRBV20-1 to TRBJ2-7; D gene unclear. From germline, CDR1 is DFQATT and CDR2 SNEGSKA (reference sequence). The CDR3 loop spans 12 amino acids. With 5 bases removed from V and 3 bases from J, the gap between germline ends came to 11 bases. The CDR3 spells CSALTFRYEQYF. CDR3 sequence (DNA): TGCAGTGCTCTGACATTCCGCTACGAGCAGTACTTC.

This clonotype was counted at least ten times. The rearrangement joins TRBV30 to TRBJ1-2, with D unclear. CDR1 GTSNPN and CDR2 SVGIG come from the germline V gene (reference sequence). This CDR3 spans 11 amino acids. Trimming cost V 0 bases and J 8 bases, with 7 bases left between them. The CDR3 loop reads CAWSVQYGYTF. The CDR3 coding sequence is TGTGCCTGGAGTGTACAGTACGGCTACACCTTC.

This clonotype was detected ten times or more. V usage is TRBV5-1 and J usage is TRBJ2-5; no reliable D call. Between the trimmed V and J ends, which lost 0 bases and 2 bases, there was a span of 17 bases. Germline CDR1 is SGHRS and CDR2 is YFSETQ. There are 17 residues in the CDR3. CDR3 sequence: CASSLAPLGWEQETQYF. For the CDR3, the DNA is TGCGCCAGCAGCTTGGCTCCTCTGGGTTGGGAACAAGAGACCCAGTACTTC.

This clonotype was seen repeatedly, ten times or more. This sequence joins TRBV13 and TRBJ1-1; unclear D gene. Per germline, CDR1 PRHDT and CDR2 FYEKMQ (reference sequence). The CDR3 is made up of 13 amino acids. The V end lost 4 bases, the J end lost 2 bases, and 8 bases lay between the germline ends. CDR3 DNA: TGTGCCAGCAGCTACATGGGTAACACTGAAGCTTTCTTT. Its translation: CASSYMGNTEAFF.

The chain couples TRBV19 to TRBJ2-7, with no clear D. The CDR3 extends over 13 amino acids. V lost 1 base to trimming and J lost 6 bases, with 10 bases between them. CDR1 is LNHDA, CDR2 SQIVND, per germline (reference sequence). The CDR3 spells CASSIAHESEQYF. In DNA, the CDR3 is TGTGCCAGTAGTATAGCCCATGAAAGCGAGCAGTACTTC.

This clonotype was recorded at least ten times. This sequence joins TRBV11-2 and TRBJ1-3, with a weak D call TRBD1 (6 bases). Between the trimmed V and J ends, which lost 5 bases and 5 bases, there was a span of 13 bases. Germline lookup yields CDR1 SGHAT and CDR2 FQNNGV. CDR3 length: 14 residues. The CDR3 bases are TGTGCCAGCAGCCCGATCGACAGGCGAAACACCATATATTTT. It yields the protein CASSPIDRRNTIYF.

In the case of this clonotype: A much larger clone sits a single nucleotide away, making a read error possible. The chain couples TRBV12-3 or TRBV12-4 to TRBJ2-5, with 8 bases fitting TRBD2. The CDR3 sequence is 15 residues long. In DNA, the CDR3 is TGTGCCAGCAGTTTGAGCGGGGGAATCCAAGAGACCCGGTACTTC. Amino acids: CASSLSGGIQETRYF.

This chain uses TRBV30 with TRBJ1-5, with D possibly being TRBD1 (6 bases). The CDR3 length is 16 residues. The germline V and J ends were trimmed by 3 bases and 0 bases, with 15 bases remaining between them. Germline V gene lookup returns CDR1 GTSNPN and CDR2 SVGIG (reference sequence). The CDR3 DNA sequence: TGTGCCTGGAGCCGGGGAGGGGGGGATAGCAATCAGCCCCAGCATTTT. Translated, it gives CAWSRGGGDSNQPQHF.

Ten or more counts support this clonotype. The V and J genes are TRBV5-6 and TRBJ2-5; TRBD1 aligns across 9 bases. V was clipped by 5 bases and J by 4 bases; unmatched bases: 6. Germline values: CDR1 SGHDT, CDR2 YYEEEE. The CDR3 has 14 residues. DNA for the CDR3: TGTGCCAGCAGTCCGGGACAGGGAGGAGAGACCCAGTACTTC. It translates to CASSPGQGGETQYF.

The chain couples TRBV12-3 or TRBV12-4 to TRBJ2-2, with a weak D call TRBD1 (6 bases). The germline V and J ends were trimmed by 3 bases and 4 bases, with 9 bases remaining between them. The CDR3 contains 14 residues. The CDR3 DNA sequence: TGTGCCAGCAGTTTGGAGACAGGCACCGGGGAGCTGTTTTTT. It translates to CASSLETGTGELFF.

The V and J genes are TRBV28 and TRBJ1-2, with a possible D match to TRBD1 (5 bases). The ends were cut back, 6 bases at V and 8 bases at J, with 16 bases in the middle. Germline V gene lookup returns CDR1 MDHEN and CDR2 SYDVKM. CDR3 length: 13 residues. This CDR3 is CASRPGGFGGYTF. The CDR3, as DNA: TGTGCCAGCAGACCTGGGGGTTTTGGCGGCTACACCTTC.

There are many counts of this clonotype. This chain uses TRBV6-1 with TRBJ2-7; TRBD1 aligns across 7 bases. Germline V gives CDR1 MNHNS, CDR2 SASEGT. The CDR3 covers 14 residues. V shed 6 bases, J shed 4 bases, and the junction held 9 bases outside the gene matches. CDR3: CASSEPGQRYEQYF. CDR3 DNA sequence: TGTGCCAGCAGCGAGCCGGGACAGAGGTACGAGCAGTACTTC.

This clonotype was detected once. The chain combines TRBV27 with TRBJ1-1; the match to TRBD1 covers 8 bases. The CDR3 has 13 amino acids. In germline, CDR1 is MNHEY, CDR2 SMNVEV (reference sequence). V lost 5 bases to trimming and J lost 7 bases; unmatched junction nucleotides: 6. DNA of the CDR3: TGTGCCAGCAGTGCGACAGGGGTAAATGAAGCTTTCTTT. This encodes CASSATGVNEAFF.

This clonotype was seen ten or more times. The chain uses TRBV20-1 and TRBJ1-2; 11 positions agree with TRBD1. The trim removed 5 bases at V and 4 bases at J, leaving 6 bases unmatched. The CDR3 runs 14 residues. Germline V gene sequence: CDR1 DFQATT, CDR2 SNEGSKA (reference sequence). In nucleotides, the CDR3 is TGCAGTGCTCCCGGGACAGGGGGGTTCTATGGCTACACCTTC. Protein product: CSAPGTGGFYGYTF.

This clonotype was seen many times. The chain joins TRBV2 to TRBJ1-5; 8 bases agree with TRBD1. Germline CDR1 and CDR2: SNHLY and FYNNEI. The CDR3 covers 13 residues. The junction had 4 bases not matched to a gene; V was cut back by 6 bases and J by 6 bases. The CDR3: CASRQGASQPQHF. DNA of the CDR3: TGTGCCAGCAGGCAGGGGGCCAGTCAGCCCCAGCATTTT.